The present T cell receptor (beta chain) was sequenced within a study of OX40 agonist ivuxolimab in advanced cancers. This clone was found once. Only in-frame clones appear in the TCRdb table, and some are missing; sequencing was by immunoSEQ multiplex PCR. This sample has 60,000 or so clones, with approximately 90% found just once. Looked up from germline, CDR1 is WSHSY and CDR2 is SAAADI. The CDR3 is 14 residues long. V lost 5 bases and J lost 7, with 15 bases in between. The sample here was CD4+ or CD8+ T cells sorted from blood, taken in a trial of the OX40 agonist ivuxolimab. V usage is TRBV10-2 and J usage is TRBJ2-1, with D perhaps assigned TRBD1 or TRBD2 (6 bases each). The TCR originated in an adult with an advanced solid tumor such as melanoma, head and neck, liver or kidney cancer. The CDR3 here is CASSMGGAGNEQFF. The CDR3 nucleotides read TGCGCCAGCAGTATGGGGGGCGCGGGAAATGAGCAGTTCTTC.